Sequencing of this TCR beta chain was carried out in a study of cytomegalovirus exposure and HLA in healthy donors. Overall study results and limits: There were some public TCRs occurring in many donors, but most TCR sequences were rare.

Use of 60 Vbeta and 13 Jbeta primers characterized the PCR. How the authors handled the data: Later, an analysis found 75 million to 100 million unique TCR beta chains, and around 10 million of these were shared. Clones were read by immunoSEQ multiplex PCR, and TCRdb kept only the in-frame ones, dropping some. That table gives V, J and clone size, and the DNA gave D and trimming. Of 150,000 to 180,000 clones in the sample, approximately 75% were seen once. The donors (healthy individuals) were bone marrow donors. This clone was seen only once. Antigen specificity is unknown. The sequenced material came from PBMCs. This sequence was found in a man aged 18 to 29 in good health and CMV-seronegative.

The CDR3 sequence is CASTLTGKNTGELFF. The CDR3 DNA follows: TGTGCCAGCACTTTGACAGGGAAAAACACCGGGGAGCTGTTTTTT. The chain links TRBV11-2 to TRBJ2-2, with 7 bases that match TRBD1. The CDR3 has 15 residues. V shed 7 bases and J 2 bases; nucleotides not matched to a gene: 7. Germline V gives CDR1 SGHAT, CDR2 FQNNGV.